The source of this T cell receptor beta chain is a study of blood T cell repertoires in COVID-19. Study-wide background: From T cells, B-cell-depleted T cells, or PBMCs came the material, which was cDNA or gDNA.

Original processing notes: Counts of nucleated cells, estimated from reference gene primer amplification, were obtained. The assay was immunoSEQ multiplex PCR, and TCRdb's table has in-frame clones only and misses some. V and J calls plus clone size are reproduced from that table; the DNA served to infer D and trimming. The sample records 200,000 to 250,000 clones, about 94% being singletons. Germline CDR1 is DFQATT and CDR2 is SNEGSKA (reference sequence). This CDR3 spans 14 amino acids. V shed 3 bases and J 4 bases; nucleotides not matched to a gene: 4. Seattle participants joined during active infection and were tracked over time.

The sequence was collected from a man aged 55 to 70 with COVID-19, enrolled during active disease. The rearrangement joins TRBV20-1 to TRBJ1-1; 11 bases fit TRBD1. The specimen was peripheral blood. The CDR3 loop is CSASWGTGGTEAFF. For the CDR3, the DNA is TGCAGTGCTAGTTGGGGGACAGGGGGCACTGAAGCTTTCTTT.